The 32 T cell receptor beta chains given below trace back to one sample, sequenced in a study of cytomegalovirus exposure and HLA in healthy donors. This PCR relied on a set of 60 Vbeta primers and 13 Jbeta primers. TCRdb's copy holds only in-frame clones and misses some; the assay was immunoSEQ multiplex PCR. There are approximately 140,000 clones in the sample; around 79% occur only once, and 3% to 4% lies in the top ten. Sequences were obtained from PBMCs. The source of these receptors is a human donor in good health.

The J gene is TRBJ2-5, the V gene TRBV11-2, with D possibly matching TRBD2 (6 bases). CDR3 length: 15 amino acids. Trimming cost V 5 bases and J 2 bases, with 15 bases left between them. CDR1 is SGHAT and CDR2 is FQNNGV in the germline V gene. CDR3 bases: TGTGCCAGCAGCGAATTTCTAGCGCCACAAGAGACCCAGTACTTC. Encoded protein: CASSEFLAPQETQYF.

The rearrangement uses TRBV14 and TRBJ2-3; 9 bases line up with TRBD2. CDR3 length: 12 residues. Germline-derived CDR1 and CDR2 are SGHDN and FVKESK. Trimming cost V 2 bases and J 12 bases; bases outside gene matches: 3. CDR3 in amino acids: CASSQSGRLQYF. For the CDR3, the DNA is TGTGCCAGCAGCCAAAGCGGGAGGCTACAGTATTTT. The full variable domain, in which reference TRBV14 and TRBJ2-3 provide the parts outside the CDR3, is EAGVTQFPSHSVIEKGQTVTLRCDPISGHDNLYWYRRVMGKEIKFLLHFVKESKQDESGMPNNRFLAERTGGTYSTLKVQPAELEDSGVYFCASSQSGRLQYFGPGTRLTVL.

This chain connects TRBV15 to TRBJ2-5, with 9 bases lining up with TRBD1. The CDR3 covers 16 residues. In germline, CDR1 is LNHNV, CDR2 YYDKDF (reference sequence). J lost 7 bases, V lost 5 bases, and 14 bases had no gene match. The CDR3 loop is CATSGPETGGGWTQYF. The CDR3 nucleotides are TGTGCCACCAGCGGGCCAGAGACAGGGGGAGGATGGACCCAGTACTTC.

V gene TRBV7-6 combines with J gene TRBJ1-2; 7 bases are shared with TRBD1. This CDR3 is built from 13 residues. CDR1 and CDR2 (germline): SGHVS, FNYEAQ. V lost 5 bases and J lost 4; bases outside the gene matches: 4. The CDR3 nucleotides are TGTGCCAGCAGCAAGGGACAGTTCTATGGCTACACCTTC. The encoded protein is CASSKGQFYGYTF.

The chain is built from TRBV28 and TRBJ1-2; a weak D match, TRBD1 (5 bases). The V and J ends lost 3 bases and 0 bases respectively, with 8 bases between them. Germline CDR1 and CDR2: MDHEN and SYDVKM. The CDR3 is made up of 14 amino acids. CDR3 in DNA: TGTGCCAGCAGTTTCGGGGGAGCTAACTATGGCTACACCTTC. Translation gives CASSFGGANYGYTF.

This clone was seen only once. This chain uses TRBV6-5 with TRBJ2-7; 8 positions agree with TRBD1. CDR1 MNHEY and CDR2 SVGAGI come from the germline V gene. This CDR3 has 16 residues. V gave up 4 bases and J gave up 3 bases; unmatched junction bases: 11. This chain's CDR3 is CASSSTQGAGYYEQYF. The CDR3 DNA follows: TGTGCCAGCAGTTCCACTCAGGGGGCAGGATACTACGAGCAGTACTTC.

This clone has just one count. The chain employs TRBV27 and TRBJ2-1; TRBD2 agrees at 8 bases. With 4 bases clipped from V and 3 bases from J, the junction kept 5 bases outside the gene matches. This CDR3 spans 15 amino acids. CDR1 and CDR2 (germline): MNHEY, SMNVEV (reference sequence). CDR3 sequence (DNA): TGTGCCAGCAGTTATAGCGGGATTGACTACAATGAGCAGTTCTTC. It yields the protein CASSYSGIDYNEQFF.

The genes are TRBV6-1 and TRBJ2-7, with TRBD2 matching 11 bases. Trimming removed 6 bases from V and 0 bases from J; junction bases left unmatched: 4. Germline assignment: CDR1 MNHNS and CDR2 SASEGT. This CDR3 is 15 amino acids long. CDR3 loop: CASSTLAGASYEQYF. CDR3 coding DNA: TGTGCCAGCAGCACACTAGCGGGGGCCTCCTACGAGCAGTACTTC.

The V and J genes are TRBV28 and TRBJ1-2; TRBD1 matches 10 bases. There are 15 residues in the CDR3. Germline lookup yields CDR1 MDHEN and CDR2 SYDVKM. V trimming: 6 bases; J trimming: 7 bases; junction bases outside the gene matches: 11. DNA for the CDR3: TGTGCCAGCAGACCGAGGACAGGGGGAGCGGGTGGCTACACCTTC. This codes for CASRPRTGGAGGYTF.

The chain recombines TRBV25-1 with TRBJ1-1, with D possibly being TRBD1 (6 bases). Between the trimmed V and J ends, which lost 6 bases and 5 bases, there was a span of 13 bases. The CDR3 loop spans 13 amino acids. From germline, CDR1 is MGHDK and CDR2 SYGVNS. The chain's CDR3 is CASSATGRTEAFF. CDR3 sequence (DNA): TGTGCCAGCAGCGCGACAGGCAGGACTGAAGCTTTCTTT.

The chain combines TRBV25-1 with TRBJ1-2; D is perhaps TRBD1 (5 bases). In germline, CDR1 is MGHDK, CDR2 SYGVNS. This CDR3 is 15 amino acids long. Trimming shortened V by 3 bases and J by 7 bases, and 18 bases separated the two germline ends. CDR3 in DNA: TGTGCCAGCAGTGAGAACATGGGGGGATTGGGTGGCTACACCTTC. Its translation is CASSENMGGLGGYTF.

This chain joins TRBV29-1 and TRBJ2-5; 8 positions agree with TRBD2. V lost 7 bases and J lost 3; bases outside the gene matches: 19. Germline V lookup: CDR1 SQVTM, CDR2 ANQGSEA. The CDR3 spans 17 residues. CDR3 amino acids: CSGAVSSRGGAKETQYF. As DNA, the CDR3 is TGCAGCGGGGCCGTGAGTAGTCGGGGGGGCGCGAAAGAGACCCAGTACTTC.

This clone has just one count. The rearrangement joins TRBV5-6 to TRBJ2-3; possible D gene TRBD2, 6 bases. Trimming pared 0 bases from V and 1 base from J, leaving 9 bases between. This CDR3 has 15 amino acids. In germline, CDR1 is SGHDT, CDR2 YYEEEE. The CDR3 spells CASSLDTGGTDTQYF. The CDR3, as DNA: TGTGCCAGCAGCTTGGACACGGGGGGCACAGATACGCAGTATTTT.

The chain recombines TRBV4-1 with TRBJ2-3, with D possibly TRBD2 on 6 matching bases. Deletions cut 6 bases from V and 4 bases from J, with 14 bases between. The CDR3 length is 14 residues. Germline V gives CDR1 MGHRA, CDR2 YSYEKL. CDR3 sequence: CASRLAPLADTQYF. DNA for the CDR3: TGCGCCAGCAGACTAGCTCCCCTCGCAGATACGCAGTATTTT.

This clone was seen once. V is TRBV5-1 and J is TRBJ2-7; TRBD2 might be the D (7 bases). Looked up from germline, CDR1 is SGHRS and CDR2 is YFSETQ. The CDR3 has 17 residues. V lost 7 bases and J lost 2, with 25 bases in between. This chain's CDR3 is CASYYSGGRPGTYEQYF. Here the CDR3 DNA reads TGCGCCAGCTACTACTCGGGGGGCAGGCCCGGTACCTACGAGCAGTACTTC.

The gene calls are TRBV5-4 and TRBJ1-6; TRBD1 aligns across 8 bases. Germline CDR1 SGHNT, CDR2 YYREEE (reference sequence). J was trimmed by 6 bases and V by 5 bases; bases with no gene match: 10. The CDR3 runs 16 residues. The CDR3 loop reads CASSPPPGQVNSPLHF. The CDR3 DNA follows: TGTGCCAGCAGTCCGCCCCCGGGACAGGTTAATTCACCCCTCCACTTT.

The rearrangement joins TRBV5-1 to TRBJ2-7; 12 bases are shared with TRBD2. Germline V CDR1 and CDR2: SGHRS, YFSETQ. The length of the CDR3 is 16 residues. V lost 3 bases, J lost 0 bases, and 4 bases stayed unmatched. CDR3: CASSSGLAGTSYEQYF. The CDR3 region has the DNA TGCGCCAGCAGCTCCGGACTAGCGGGGACCTCCTACGAGCAGTACTTC.

The gene calls are TRBV5-5 and TRBJ1-3; 7 nucleotides match TRBD1. Germline V gene data show CDR1 as SGHKS and CDR2 as YYEKEE (reference sequence). After removal of 4 bases from V and 2 bases from J, the junction contained 6 bases not matched to a gene. The length of the CDR3 is 15 residues. DNA of the CDR3: TGTGCCAGCAGCGGAAATGACAGGGCTGGAAACACCATATATTTT. It codes for CASSGNDRAGNTIYF.

V usage is TRBV27 and J usage is TRBJ2-7; 8 bases align to TRBD2. The CDR3 is 14 residues long. Per the germline V gene, CDR1 is MNHEY and CDR2 is SMNVEV (reference sequence). Trimming cost V 6 bases and J 4 bases; bases outside gene matches: 8. DNA for the CDR3: TGTGCCAGCAGGGGCCGGGGGGGTGGATACGAGCAGTACTTC. Encoded protein: CASRGRGGGYEQYF.

This clone occurred once. The V and J genes are TRBV4-3 and TRBJ2-4; TRBD1 might be the D (5 bases). The CDR3 has 16 residues. CDR1 LGHNA and CDR2 YSLEER come from the germline V gene. V shed 0 bases and J shed 2 bases, with 11 bases lying between them. The CDR3, as DNA: TGCGCCAGCAGCCAAGATGCCGCAGGGTCCAAAAACATTCAGTACTTC. Encoded protein: CASSQDAAGSKNIQYF.

CDR3 nucleotide sequence: TGCAGCGCAGTTATCCCTCGGGAGGCGGCCGGGGAGCTGTTTTTT. The encoded protein is CSAVIPREAAGELFF. The chain joins TRBV29-1 to TRBJ2-2; TRBD2 aligns across 7 bases. The junction had 14 bases not matched to a gene; V was cut back by 7 bases and J by 6 bases. Germline CDR1 and CDR2: SQVTM and ANQGSEA. The CDR3 has 15 amino acids.

The chain is built from TRBV19 and TRBJ1-1; D gene ambiguous. The CDR3 sequence is 13 residues long. V lost 6 bases, J lost 3 bases, and 11 bases lay in between. From germline, CDR1 is LNHDA and CDR2 SQIVND (reference sequence). CDR3 sequence (DNA): TGTGCCAGTAGGCAGAGGGAGCACACTGAAGCTTTCTTT. The encoded protein is CASRQREHTEAFF.

The chain has TRBV27 and TRBJ1-4; perhaps TRBD1 as D (6 bases). The V end lost 8 bases, the J end lost 7 bases, and 14 bases lay between the germline ends. CDR1 and CDR2 (germline): MNHEY, SMNVEV (reference sequence). The CDR3 runs to 13 residues. Here the CDR3 reads CASGDRWSEKLFF. The CDR3 DNA reads TGTGCCAGCGGAGACAGGTGGAGTGAAAAACTGTTTTTT.

The rearrangement links TRBV4-2 to TRBJ2-2; 9 nucleotides match TRBD2. J lost 5 bases, V lost 3 bases, and 16 bases had no gene match. The CDR3 loop spans 19 amino acids. The germline CDR1 and CDR2 sequences are LGHNA and YNFKEQ. CDR3 protein: CASSQTQRDGSGGTGELFF. The CDR3 region has the DNA TGTGCCAGCAGCCAGACACAGAGGGATGGGAGCGGGGGGACCGGGGAGCTGTTTTTT.

The chain has TRBV18 and TRBJ2-7; TRBD1 matches 7 bases. This CDR3 is built from 14 residues. In germline, CDR1 is KGHSH, CDR2 LQKENI. J was trimmed by 6 bases and V by 3 bases; bases with no gene match: 8. CDR3 residues: CASSPQGESSEQYF. The CDR3 DNA follows: TGTGCCAGCTCACCCCAGGGGGAGTCTTCCGAGCAGTACTTC. The full variable domain, rest sourced from reference TRBV18 and TRBJ2-7, is NAGVMQNPRHLVRRRGQEARLRCSPMKGHSHVYWYRQLPEEGLKFMVYLQKENIIDESGMPKERFSAEFPKEGPSILRIQQVVRGDSAAYFCASSPQGESSEQYFGPGTRLTVT.

This chain connects TRBV9 to TRBJ2-7; tentatively, D is TRBD2 (6 bases). The length of the CDR3 is 14 residues. V gave up 3 bases and J gave up 3 bases, with 13 bases separating them. The germline CDR1 and CDR2 sequences are SGDLS and YYNGEE. CDR3 sequence: CASSEGLWGYEQYF. DNA for the CDR3: TGTGCCAGCAGCGAGGGACTGTGGGGCTACGAGCAGTACTTC.

This clone showed up just a few times. This rearrangement joins TRBV28 to TRBJ2-2, with TRBD1 matching over 7 bases. Trimming removed 10 bases from V and 5 bases from J; junction bases left unmatched: 10. Germline CDR1 MDHEN, CDR2 SYDVKM. CDR3 length: 14 residues. The CDR3 region has the DNA TGTGCCATTCAGACAGGGCCGCAGACCGGGGAGCTGTTTTTT. Its protein product is CAIQTGPQTGELFF.

The chain joins TRBV30 to TRBJ1-3; D remains unclear. The V gene's germline CDR1 is GTSNPN and CDR2 SVGIG (reference sequence). The CDR3 sequence is 14 residues long. Trimming left V 1 base short and J 0 bases short, with 7 bases between. CDR3 residues: CAWSASSSGNTIYF. The CDR3 DNA sequence: TGTGCCTGGAGTGCGTCGAGCTCTGGAAACACCATATATTTT.

CDR3 DNA: TGTGCCAGCAAAGACAGGGGGCAAGGGGGCAATCAGCCCCAGCATTTT. This gives the protein CASKDRGQGGNQPQHF. The gene calls are TRBV27 and TRBJ1-5; the match to TRBD1 covers 10 bases. The CDR3 runs to 16 residues. After removal of 7 bases from V and 2 bases from J, the junction contained 8 bases not matched to a gene. The germline gives CDR1 MNHEY, CDR2 SMNVEV (reference sequence).

This clone was counted once. This sequence joins TRBV10-3 and TRBJ2-7; a possible D gene is TRBD2 (5 bases). The length of the CDR3 is 14 residues. Germline CDR1 and CDR2: ENHRY and SYGVKD. V lost 3 bases to trimming and J lost 0 bases, with 9 bases between them. The CDR3 DNA is TGTGCCATCAGTGAAAGGGAGAGCTCCTACGAGCAGTACTTC. Its protein is CAISERESSYEQYF.

The sample holds one count of this clone. Here the CDR3 reads CASSFRETYEQYF. The CDR3 DNA follows: TGTGCCAGCAGTTTCAGGGAAACCTACGAGCAGTACTTC. J is TRBJ2-7 and V is TRBV27; the D gene is possibly TRBD1 (5 bases). This CDR3 is 13 amino acids long. Germline V gives CDR1 MNHEY, CDR2 SMNVEV (reference sequence). The V gene lost 3 bases and the J gene lost 2 bases, with 8 bases spanning the gap.

This sequence joins TRBV14 and TRBJ2-5, with D perhaps matching TRBD1 (7 bases). The germline V gene has CDR1 SGHDN and CDR2 FVKESK. There are 19 residues in the CDR3. V dropped 0 bases and J dropped 0 bases, with 20 bases sitting between them. In DNA form, the CDR3 reads TGTGCCAGCAGCCAAGAAGGAAGGAGGGGACAGACGTACCAAGAGACCCAGTACTTC. It codes for CASSQEGRRGQTYQETQYF.